The entry below describes one T cell receptor beta chain. Time point indicated: after neoadjuvant nivolumab, at surgical resection. Generated by immunoSEQ multiplex PCR, the TCRdb table keeps only in-frame clones and is missing some. The top ten hold under 3% of the sample, which has more than 9,500 clones, 71% seen once. The data stem from a study of neoadjuvant anti-PD-1 for oral cavity cancer. Turning to the study itself: Nivolumab at 3 mg/kg was mostly given biweekly, three to four doses, pre-surgery.

Germline V gene lookup returns CDR1 MNHNS and CDR2 SASEGT. The CDR3 is 12 residues long. Trimming shortened V by 2 bases and J by 6 bases, and 8 bases separated the two germline ends. This sample comprised PBMCs, obtained after nivolumab (anti-PD-1) treatment. The chain uses TRBV6-1 and TRBJ2-7; no definite D call. This receptor was taken from a person aged 40 to 85 with oral cavity squamous cell carcinoma. DNA of the CDR3: TGTGCCAGCAGTGAATATAGGTTCGAGCAGTACTTC. Amino acids: CASSEYRFEQYF.